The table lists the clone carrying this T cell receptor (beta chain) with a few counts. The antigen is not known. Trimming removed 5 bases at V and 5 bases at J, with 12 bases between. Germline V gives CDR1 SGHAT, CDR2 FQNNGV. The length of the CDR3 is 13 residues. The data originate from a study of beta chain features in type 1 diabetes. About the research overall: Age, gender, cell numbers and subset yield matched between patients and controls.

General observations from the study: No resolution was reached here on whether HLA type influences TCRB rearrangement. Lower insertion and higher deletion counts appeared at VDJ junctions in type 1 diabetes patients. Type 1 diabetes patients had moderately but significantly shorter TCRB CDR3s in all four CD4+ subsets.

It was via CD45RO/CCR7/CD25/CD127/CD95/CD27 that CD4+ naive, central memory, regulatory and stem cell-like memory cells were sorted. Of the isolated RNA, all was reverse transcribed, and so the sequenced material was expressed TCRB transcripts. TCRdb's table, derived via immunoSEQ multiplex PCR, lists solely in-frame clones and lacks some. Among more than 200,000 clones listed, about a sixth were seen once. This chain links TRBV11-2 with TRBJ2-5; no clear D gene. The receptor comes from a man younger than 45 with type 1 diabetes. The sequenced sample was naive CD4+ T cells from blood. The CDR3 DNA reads TGTGCCAGCAGCACATATGGCTTGGAGACCCAGTACTTC. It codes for CASSTYGLETQYF.